The rows below give T cell receptor beta chains drawn from one sample of a study of graft-versus-host responses after intestinal transplantation. Generated by immunoSEQ multiplex PCR, the TCRdb table keeps only in-frame clones and is missing some. The data hold tens of thousands of clones, with about 95% observed a single time. What these receptors recognize is not known. The source material was unstimulated CD8+ T cells sorted from spleen or lymph node cells, sampled before transplant. These receptors all stem from a human donor who was the organ donor for an intestinal transplant. Each CDR3 is given with its conserved first and last residue. The order of the fields is D gene, CDR3 length, clone size, V gene, J gene, CDR3 DNA, CDR3 protein. The D gene is left open where the match is weak. Size tells how often a clone was seen (once, few, many) or the class of an expanded clone, and some rows leave it out.

>.|13|.|TRBV30|TRBJ1-1
TGTGCCTGGAGTTCCACAGGGTGGACTGAAGCTTTCTTT
CAWSSTGWTEAFF
>TRBD1|16|.|TRBV27|TRBJ1-6
TGTGCCAGCAGTCCTTGGGACAGCTCCTATAATTCACCCCTCCACTTT
CASSPWDSSYNSPLHF
>.|15|.|TRBV5-1|TRBJ2-3
TGCGCCAGCAGCTTGGCGGGAACTAGCACAGATACGCAGTATTTT
CASSLAGTSTDTQYF
>.|12|.|TRBV7-6|TRBJ2-3
TGTGCCAGCAGCTTAGTGGCAGATACGCAGTATTTT
CASSLVADTQYF
>TRBD2|17|once|TRBV11-2|TRBJ2-1
TGTGCCAGCAGCTTAGACCCGAGCGGGGGGGCCTTCAATGAGCAGTTCTTC
CASSLDPSGGAFNEQFF
>TRBD2|15|.|TRBV4-3|TRBJ2-7
TGCGCCAGCAGCCAAAGACTAGCGGGGTCCTACGAGCAGTACTTC
CASSQRLAGSYEQYF
>TRBD1|14|.|TRBV27|TRBJ1-2
TGTGCCAGCAGTTTATCTACGACAGGGCATGGCTACACCTTC
CASSLSTTGHGYTF
>TRBD2|17|once|TRBV10-3|TRBJ2-7
TGTGCCATCAGCGGACTAGCGGGGGGCCATTCCCCCTACGAGCAGTACTTC
CAISGLAGGHSPYEQYF
>.|11|.|TRBV7-2|TRBJ2-7
TGTGCCAGCAGCCTCTCCTACGAGCAGTACTTC
CASSLSYEQYF
>TRBD1|15|.|TRBV7-6|TRBJ2-7
TGTGCCAGCAGCTTAGAGGACAGGGGATCCTACGAGCAGTACTTC
CASSLEDRGSYEQYF
>.|13|few|TRBV19|TRBJ2-7
TGTGCCAGTAGTATCAATAACGGACTCGAGCAGTACTTC
CASSINNGLEQYF
>.|15|.|TRBV4-3|TRBJ2-7
TGCGCCAGCAGCCAAGAACCAGGGGGGCCCTACGAGCAGTACTTC
CASSQEPGGPYEQYF
>TRBD1|14|.|TRBV27|TRBJ2-7
TGTGCCAGCAGCCGAGACAGGGTTGGCGACGAGCAGTACTTC
CASSRDRVGDEQYF
>TRBD2|15|.|TRBV9|TRBJ2-1
TGTGCCAGCAGCGTAGCAACTAGCGGGGGGAATGAGCAGTTCTTC
CASSVATSGGNEQFF
>TRBD1|16|.|TRBV9|TRBJ2-1
TGTGCCAGCAGCTCGAGGGACAGGGCTGCCCACGGTGAGCAGTTCTTC
CASSSRDRAAHGEQFF